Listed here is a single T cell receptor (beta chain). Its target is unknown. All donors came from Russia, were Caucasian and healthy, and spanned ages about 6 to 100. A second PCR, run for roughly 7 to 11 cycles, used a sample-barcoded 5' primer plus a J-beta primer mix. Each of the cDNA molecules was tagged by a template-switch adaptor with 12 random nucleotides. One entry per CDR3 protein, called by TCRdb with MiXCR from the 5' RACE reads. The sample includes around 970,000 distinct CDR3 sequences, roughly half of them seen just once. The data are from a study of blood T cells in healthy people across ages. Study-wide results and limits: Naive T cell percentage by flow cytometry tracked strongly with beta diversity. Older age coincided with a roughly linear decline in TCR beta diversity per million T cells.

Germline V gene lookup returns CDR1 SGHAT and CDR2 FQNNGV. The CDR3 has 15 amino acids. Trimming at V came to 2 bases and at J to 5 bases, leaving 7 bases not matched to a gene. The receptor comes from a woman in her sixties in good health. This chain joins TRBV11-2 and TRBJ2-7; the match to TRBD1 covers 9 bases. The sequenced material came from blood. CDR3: CASSLTNRGQNEQYF. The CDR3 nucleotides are TGTGCCAGCAGCTTAACGAACAGGGGGCAGAACGAGCAGTACTTC.